Presented here are 10 T cell receptor beta chains from one specimen sequenced in a study of T cell changes during pregnancy in multiple sclerosis (dated by TCRdb to between 2017 and 2020). The library was built by means of the immunoSEQ multiplex PCR assay. TCRdb stores this immuneACCESS table with in-frame sequences only. Part of the clones is absent; in the studies checked, under half of the shortfall reflects unresolved V genes, and no reason is known for the rest. The sample table shows 36,000 or so clones, and around 91% are seen once. The top ten clones comprise approximately 10% of the sample. Sequences were derived from CD8+ T cells from peripheral blood mononuclear cells, sampled in the third trimester of pregnancy. The source of these receptors is a female donor with multiple sclerosis, enrolled in a pregnancy study.

This clone occurred once. CDR3 DNA: TGTGCCAGCAGCTTATCGACAGGGGGTTTGAGCTATGGCTACACCTTC. Translating gives CASSLSTGGLSYGYTF. The chain has TRBV7-9 and TRBJ1-2; 9 nucleotides align to TRBD1. Per germline, CDR1 SEHNR and CDR2 FQNEAQ (reference sequence). Trimming took 2 bases from V and 4 from J; bases not matched to a gene: 8. This CDR3 is 16 amino acids long.

The J gene is TRBJ2-7, the V gene TRBV6-6, with a weak D call TRBD2 (6 bases). Germline CDR1 is MNHNY and CDR2 is SVGAGI (reference sequence). Deletions cut 2 bases from V and 5 bases from J, with 10 bases between. CDR3 size: 13 residues. The CDR3 nucleotides read TGTGCCAGCAGTTACCTCCCGGGAGACGAGCAGTACTTC. Its translation is CASSYLPGDEQYF.

The rearrangement uses TRBV27 and TRBJ1-2; TRBD1 matches at 7 bases. V was clipped by 3 bases and J by 4 bases; unmatched bases: 2. There are 13 residues in the CDR3. The germline V gene has CDR1 MNHEY and CDR2 SMNVEV (reference sequence). The CDR3 region has the DNA TGTGCCAGCAGTTTGGGACAGCTCTATGGCTACACCTTC. Residues: CASSLGQLYGYTF.

This chain links TRBV4-1 with TRBJ2-1; 7 nucleotides agree with TRBD2. The ends lost 4 bases at V and 8 bases at J; junction bases unmatched: 2. CDR3 length: 12 residues. Germline V CDR1 and CDR2: MGHRA, YSYEKL. The CDR3 sequence is CASSLTSDEQFF. In DNA, the CDR3 is TGCGCCAGCAGCCTCACTAGCGATGAGCAGTTCTTC.

J is TRBJ1-5 and V is TRBV2; a possible D gene is TRBD1 (5 bases). Per germline, CDR1 SNHLY and CDR2 FYNNEI. Trimming removed 2 bases from V and 6 bases from J, with 8 bases in between. The CDR3 is made up of 13 amino acids. Here the CDR3 reads CASSERGVQPQHF. In DNA form, the CDR3 reads TGTGCCAGCAGTGAACGGGGGGTTCAGCCCCAGCATTTT.

This chain uses TRBV19 with TRBJ2-5; the D is unclear. CDR1 LNHDA and CDR2 SQIVND come from the germline V gene (reference sequence). This CDR3 is built from 14 residues. Trimming shortened V by 1 base and J by 4 bases, and 10 bases separated the two germline ends. CDR3: CASSIVGTGETQYF. DNA for the CDR3: TGTGCCAGTAGTATAGTAGGAACGGGAGAGACCCAGTACTTC.

The J gene is TRBJ2-7, the V gene TRBV5-4; maybe TRBD2 (6 bases). The V gene's germline CDR1 is SGHNT and CDR2 YYREEE (reference sequence). This CDR3 is built from 13 residues. The V end was cut by 0 bases, the J end by 5 bases, with 9 bases between. The CDR3 DNA follows: TGTGCCAGCAGCTTGGGACTAGAGAACGAGCAGTACTTC. It translates to CASSLGLENEQYF.

The rearrangement joins TRBV5-8 to TRBJ1-4; no definite D call. Germline lookup yields CDR1 SGHTS and CDR2 YDEGEE. Deletions cut 0 bases from V and 5 bases from J, with 20 bases between. The CDR3 length is 18 residues. The CDR3 sequence is CASSLDHTQFPLNEKLFF. CDR3 sequence (DNA): TGTGCCAGCAGCTTGGATCACACCCAGTTCCCTTTAAATGAAAAACTGTTTTTT.

This chain's CDR3 is CASSDLAGAQGEQFF. CDR3 in DNA: TGTGCCAGCAGTGACCTAGCGGGAGCGCAAGGGGAGCAGTTCTTC. The chain recombines TRBV2 with TRBJ2-1, with 10 bases identical to TRBD2. The CDR3 consists of 15 residues. The germline V gene has CDR1 SNHLY and CDR2 FYNNEI. The J segment lost 10 bases and the V segment lost 3 bases, leaving 9 bases of the junction unmatched.

The chain recombines TRBV6-1 with TRBJ2-7; possibly TRBD1 for D (5 bases). Trimming cost V 6 bases and J 3 bases, with 15 bases left between them. The CDR3 is 14 residues long. CDR1 is MNHNS, CDR2 SASEGT, per germline. The CDR3 loop reads CASSATGPVYEQYF. The CDR3 region has the DNA TGTGCCAGCAGCGCAACAGGTCCCGTCTACGAGCAGTACTTC.